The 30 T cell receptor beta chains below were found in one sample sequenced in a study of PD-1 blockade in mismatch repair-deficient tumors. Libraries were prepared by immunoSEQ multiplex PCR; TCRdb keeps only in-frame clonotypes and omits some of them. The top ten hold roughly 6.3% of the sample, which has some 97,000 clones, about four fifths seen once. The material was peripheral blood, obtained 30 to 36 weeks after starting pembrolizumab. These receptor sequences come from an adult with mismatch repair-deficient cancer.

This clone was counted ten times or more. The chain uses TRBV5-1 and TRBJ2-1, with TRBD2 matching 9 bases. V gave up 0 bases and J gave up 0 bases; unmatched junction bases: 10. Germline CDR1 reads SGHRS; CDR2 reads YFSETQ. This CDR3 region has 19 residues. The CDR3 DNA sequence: TGCGCCAGCAGCTTGGGGGAAAAAAGAGCGGGAGGCTCCTACAATGAGCAGTTCTTC. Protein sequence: CASSLGEKRAGGSYNEQFF.

The CDR3 nucleotides are TGCAGCGCCCGGACTAGCGGGAGCCACGAGCAGTACTTC. Residues: CSARTSGSHEQYF. The chain couples TRBV29-1 to TRBJ2-7, with 13 bases fitting TRBD2. CDR1 and CDR2 (germline): SQVTM, ANQGSEA. CDR3 length: 13 amino acids. Germline trimming cut 7 bases from V and 5 bases from J; bases unmatched to any gene: 5.

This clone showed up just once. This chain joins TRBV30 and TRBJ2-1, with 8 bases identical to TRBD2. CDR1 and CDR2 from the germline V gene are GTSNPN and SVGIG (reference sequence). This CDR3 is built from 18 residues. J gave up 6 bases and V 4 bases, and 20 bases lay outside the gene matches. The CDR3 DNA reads TGTGCCTGGATTTCGGGGAGGCTAGCGGGCCCAGGGGTCAATGAGCAGTTCTTC. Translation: CAWISGRLAGPGVNEQFF.

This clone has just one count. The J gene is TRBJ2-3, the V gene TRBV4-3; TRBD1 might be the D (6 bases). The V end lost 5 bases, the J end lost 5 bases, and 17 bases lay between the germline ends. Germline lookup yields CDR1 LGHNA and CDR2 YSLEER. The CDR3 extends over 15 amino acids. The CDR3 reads CASSKSDRDEDTQYF. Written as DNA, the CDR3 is TGCGCCAGCAGCAAGTCGGACAGAGACGAAGATACGCAGTATTTT.

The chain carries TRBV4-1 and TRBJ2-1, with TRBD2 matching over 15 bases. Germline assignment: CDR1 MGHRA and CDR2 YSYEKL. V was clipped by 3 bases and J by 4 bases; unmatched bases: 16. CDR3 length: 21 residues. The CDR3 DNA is TGCGCCAGCAGCCATACCTCAAAAACAGGGACTAGCGGGAGGAAGTACAATGAGCAGTTCTTC. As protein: CASSHTSKTGTSGRKYNEQFF.

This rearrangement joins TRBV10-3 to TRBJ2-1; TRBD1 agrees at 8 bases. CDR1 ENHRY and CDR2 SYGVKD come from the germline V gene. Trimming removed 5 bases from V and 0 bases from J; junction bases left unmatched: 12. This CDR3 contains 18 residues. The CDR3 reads CAISFAPRTGSSYNEQFF. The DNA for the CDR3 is TGTGCCATCAGTTTTGCCCCACGGACAGGGAGCTCCTACAATGAGCAGTTCTTC.

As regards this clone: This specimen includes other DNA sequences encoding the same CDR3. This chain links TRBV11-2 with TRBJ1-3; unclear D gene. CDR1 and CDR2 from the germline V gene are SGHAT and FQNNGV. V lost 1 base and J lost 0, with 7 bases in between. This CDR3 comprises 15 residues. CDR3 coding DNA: TGTGCCAGCAGCTTAGGCCTAAGCTCTGGAAACACCATATATTTT. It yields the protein CASSLGLSSGNTIYF.

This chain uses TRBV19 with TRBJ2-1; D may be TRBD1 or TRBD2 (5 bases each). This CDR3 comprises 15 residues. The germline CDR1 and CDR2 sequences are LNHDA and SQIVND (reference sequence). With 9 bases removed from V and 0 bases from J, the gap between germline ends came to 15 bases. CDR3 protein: CASRTGTTSYNEQFF. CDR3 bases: TGTGCCAGCCGAACCGGGACGACCTCCTACAATGAGCAGTTCTTC.

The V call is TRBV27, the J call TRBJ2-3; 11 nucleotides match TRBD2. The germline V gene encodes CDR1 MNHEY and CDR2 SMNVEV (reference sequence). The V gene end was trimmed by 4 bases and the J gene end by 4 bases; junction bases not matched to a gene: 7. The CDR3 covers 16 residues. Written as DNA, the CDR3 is TGTGCCAGCAGTTCCTCGACTAGCGGGACCGCAGATACGCAGTATTTT. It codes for CASSSSTSGTADTQYF.

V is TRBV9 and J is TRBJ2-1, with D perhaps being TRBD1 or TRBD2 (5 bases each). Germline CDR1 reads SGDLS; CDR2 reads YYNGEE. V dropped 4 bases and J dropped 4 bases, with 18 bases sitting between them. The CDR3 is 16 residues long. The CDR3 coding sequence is TGTGCCAGCAGCACACCCCGGGACGGACATTACAATGAGCAGTTCTTC. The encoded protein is CASSTPRDGHYNEQFF.

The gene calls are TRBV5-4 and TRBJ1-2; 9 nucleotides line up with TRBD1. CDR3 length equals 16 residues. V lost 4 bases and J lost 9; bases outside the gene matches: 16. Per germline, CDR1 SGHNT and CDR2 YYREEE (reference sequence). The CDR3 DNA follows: TGTGCCAGCAGCGATCCGGGACAGGGTGTTACTCAGCGCTACACCTTC. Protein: CASSDPGQGVTQRYTF.

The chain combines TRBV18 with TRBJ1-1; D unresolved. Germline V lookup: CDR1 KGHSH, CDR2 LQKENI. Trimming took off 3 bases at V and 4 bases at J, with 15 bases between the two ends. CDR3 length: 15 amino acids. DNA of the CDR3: TGTGCCAGCTCACCCTGGGAAAGTGCGAGCACTGAAGCTTTCTTT. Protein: CASSPWESASTEAFF.

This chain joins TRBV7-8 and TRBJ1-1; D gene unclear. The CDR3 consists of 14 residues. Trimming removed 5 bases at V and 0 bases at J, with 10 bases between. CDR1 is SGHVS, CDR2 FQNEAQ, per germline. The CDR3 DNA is TGTGCCAGCAGCCCCGTGGCAGTGAACACTGAAGCTTTCTTT. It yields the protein CASSPVAVNTEAFF.

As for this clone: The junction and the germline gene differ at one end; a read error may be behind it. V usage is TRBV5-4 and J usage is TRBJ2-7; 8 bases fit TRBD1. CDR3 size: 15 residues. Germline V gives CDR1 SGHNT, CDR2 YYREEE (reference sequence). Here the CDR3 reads CASSSAGQGSHEQYF. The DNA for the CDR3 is TGTGCCAGCAGCTCCGCCGGACAGGGCTCCCACGAGCAGTACTTC.

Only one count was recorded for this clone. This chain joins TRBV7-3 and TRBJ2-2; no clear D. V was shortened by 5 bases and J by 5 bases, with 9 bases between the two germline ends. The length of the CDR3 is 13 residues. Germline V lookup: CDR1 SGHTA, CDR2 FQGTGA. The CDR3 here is CASSALVTGELFF. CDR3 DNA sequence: TGTGCCAGCAGCGCTCTAGTAACCGGGGAGCTGTTTTTT.

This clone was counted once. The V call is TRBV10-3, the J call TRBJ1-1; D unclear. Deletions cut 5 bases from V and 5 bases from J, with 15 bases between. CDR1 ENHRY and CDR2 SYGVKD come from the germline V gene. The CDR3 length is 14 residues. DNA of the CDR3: TGTGCCATCAGTCAGAGGCCGCCGGAAACTGAAGCTTTCTTT. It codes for CAISQRPPETEAFF.

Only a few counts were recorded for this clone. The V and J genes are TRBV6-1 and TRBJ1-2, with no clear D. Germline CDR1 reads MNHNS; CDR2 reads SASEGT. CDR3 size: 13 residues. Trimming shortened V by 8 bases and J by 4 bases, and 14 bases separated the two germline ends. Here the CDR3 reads CASLRSRSYGYTF. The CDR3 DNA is TGTGCCAGCCTTAGGTCTAGGAGCTATGGCTACACCTTC.

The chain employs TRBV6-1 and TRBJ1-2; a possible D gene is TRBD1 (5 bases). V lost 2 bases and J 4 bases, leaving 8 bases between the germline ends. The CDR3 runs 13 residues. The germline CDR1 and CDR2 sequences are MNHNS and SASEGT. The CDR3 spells CASSERGTYGYTF. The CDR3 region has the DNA TGTGCCAGCAGTGAACGAGGGACCTATGGCTACACCTTC.

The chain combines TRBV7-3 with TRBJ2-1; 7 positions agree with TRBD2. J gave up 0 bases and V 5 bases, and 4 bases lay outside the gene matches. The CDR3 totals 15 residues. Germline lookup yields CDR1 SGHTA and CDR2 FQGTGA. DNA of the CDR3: TGTGCCAGCAGCACCGGGAGGAGCTCCTACAATGAGCAGTTCTTC. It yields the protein CASSTGRSSYNEQFF.

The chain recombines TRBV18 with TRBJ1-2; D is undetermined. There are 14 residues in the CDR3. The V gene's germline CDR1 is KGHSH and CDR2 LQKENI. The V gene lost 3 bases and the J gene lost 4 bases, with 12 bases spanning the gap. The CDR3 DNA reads TGTGCCAGCTCACCGTTAGCTGCGTTCTATGGCTACACCTTC. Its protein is CASSPLAAFYGYTF.

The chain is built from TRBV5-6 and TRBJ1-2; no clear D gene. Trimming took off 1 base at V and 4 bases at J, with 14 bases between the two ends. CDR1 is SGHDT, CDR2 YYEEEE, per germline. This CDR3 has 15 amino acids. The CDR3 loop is CASSLLSAAVYGYTF. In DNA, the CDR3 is TGTGCCAGCAGCTTGTTATCGGCCGCAGTCTATGGCTACACCTTC.

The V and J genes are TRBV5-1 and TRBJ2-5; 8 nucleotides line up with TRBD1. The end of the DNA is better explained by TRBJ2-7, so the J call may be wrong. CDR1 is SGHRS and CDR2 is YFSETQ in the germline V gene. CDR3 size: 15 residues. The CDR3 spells CASSSSQGASYEQYF. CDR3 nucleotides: TGCGCCAGCAGCTCATCCCAGGGGGCCTCCTACGAGCAGTACTTC.

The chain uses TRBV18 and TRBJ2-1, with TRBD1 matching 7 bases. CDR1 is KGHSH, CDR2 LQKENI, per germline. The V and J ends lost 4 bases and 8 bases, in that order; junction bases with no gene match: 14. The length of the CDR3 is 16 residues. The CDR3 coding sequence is TGTGCCAGCTCACTAAGTTCTATGACAGGGCTTGATGAGCAGTTCTTC. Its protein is CASSLSSMTGLDEQFF.

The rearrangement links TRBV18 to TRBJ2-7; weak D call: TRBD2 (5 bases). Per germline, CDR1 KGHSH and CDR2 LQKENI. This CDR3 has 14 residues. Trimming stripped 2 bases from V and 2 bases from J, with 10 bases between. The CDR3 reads CASSPIGLTYEQYF. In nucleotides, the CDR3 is TGTGCCAGCTCACCAATAGGACTCACCTACGAGCAGTACTTC.

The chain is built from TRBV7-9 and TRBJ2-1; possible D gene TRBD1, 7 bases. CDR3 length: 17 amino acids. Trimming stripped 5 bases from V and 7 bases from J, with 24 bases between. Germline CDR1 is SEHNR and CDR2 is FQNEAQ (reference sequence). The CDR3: CASSQGGIGETRNEQFF. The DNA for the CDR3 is TGTGCCAGCAGCCAGGGGGGAATAGGGGAGACTAGGAATGAGCAGTTCTTC.

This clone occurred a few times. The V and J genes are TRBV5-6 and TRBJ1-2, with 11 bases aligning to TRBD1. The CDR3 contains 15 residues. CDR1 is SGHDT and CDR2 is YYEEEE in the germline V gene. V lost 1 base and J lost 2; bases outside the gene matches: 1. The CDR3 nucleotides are TGTGCCAGCAGCTTGTGGACAGGGGGCAACTATGGCTACACCTTC. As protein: CASSLWTGGNYGYTF.

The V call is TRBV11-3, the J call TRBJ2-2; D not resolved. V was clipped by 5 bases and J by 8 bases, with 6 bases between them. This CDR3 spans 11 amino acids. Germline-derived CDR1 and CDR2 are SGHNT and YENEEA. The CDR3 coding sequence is TGTGCCAGCAGCCGCAGAGGGGAGCTGTTTTTT. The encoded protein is CASSRRGELFF.

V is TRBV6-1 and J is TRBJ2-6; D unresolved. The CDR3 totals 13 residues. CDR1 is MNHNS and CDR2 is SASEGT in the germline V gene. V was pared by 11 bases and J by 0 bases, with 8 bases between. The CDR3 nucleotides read TGTGCCCTACGAAGCTCTGGGGCCAACGTCCTGACTTTC. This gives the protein CALRSSGANVLTF.

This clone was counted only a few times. CDR3 in amino acids: CASSRTGSGGYTF. For the CDR3, the DNA is TGTGCCAGCAGCCGGACGGGCTCGGGTGGCTACACCTTC. The chain recombines TRBV7-3 with TRBJ1-2; D is ambiguous. The CDR3 has 13 amino acids. The germline gives CDR1 SGHTA, CDR2 FQGTGA. Deletions cut 5 bases from V and 7 bases from J, with 14 bases between.

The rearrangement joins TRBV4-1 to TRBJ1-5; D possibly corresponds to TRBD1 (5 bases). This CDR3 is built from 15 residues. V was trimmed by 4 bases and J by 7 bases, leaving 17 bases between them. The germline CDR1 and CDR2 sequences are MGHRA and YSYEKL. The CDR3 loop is CASSPHLGGEQPQHF. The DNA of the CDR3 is TGCGCCAGCAGCCCCCATCTTGGAGGGGAACAGCCCCAGCATTTT.